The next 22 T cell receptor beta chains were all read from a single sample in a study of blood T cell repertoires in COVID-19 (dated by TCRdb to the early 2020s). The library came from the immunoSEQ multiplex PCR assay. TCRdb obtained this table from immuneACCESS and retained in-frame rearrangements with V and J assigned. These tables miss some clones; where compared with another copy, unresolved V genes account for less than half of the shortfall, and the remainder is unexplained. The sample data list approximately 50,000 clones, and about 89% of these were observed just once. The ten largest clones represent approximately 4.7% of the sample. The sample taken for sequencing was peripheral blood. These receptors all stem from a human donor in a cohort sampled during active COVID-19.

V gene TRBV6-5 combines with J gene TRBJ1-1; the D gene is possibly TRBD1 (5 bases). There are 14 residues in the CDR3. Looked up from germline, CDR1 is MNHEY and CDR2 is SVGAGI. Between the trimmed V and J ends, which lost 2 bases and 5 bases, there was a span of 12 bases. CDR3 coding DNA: TGTGCCAGCAGTTACGCCAGGGCGCATACTGAAGCTTTCTTT. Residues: CASSYARAHTEAFF.

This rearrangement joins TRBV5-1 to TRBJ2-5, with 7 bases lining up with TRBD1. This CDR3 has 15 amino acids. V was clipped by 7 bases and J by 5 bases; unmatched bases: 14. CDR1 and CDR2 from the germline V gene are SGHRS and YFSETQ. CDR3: CASRVHRGSLETQYF. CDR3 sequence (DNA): TGCGCCAGCCGGGTACACAGGGGAAGTTTGGAGACCCAGTACTTC.

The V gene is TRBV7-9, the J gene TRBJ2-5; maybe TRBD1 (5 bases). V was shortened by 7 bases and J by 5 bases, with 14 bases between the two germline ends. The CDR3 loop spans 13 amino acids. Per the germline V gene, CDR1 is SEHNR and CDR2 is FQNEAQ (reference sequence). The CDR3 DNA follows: TGTGCCAGCATCGAGAACCCAGGGGAGACCCAGTACTTC. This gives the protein CASIENPGETQYF. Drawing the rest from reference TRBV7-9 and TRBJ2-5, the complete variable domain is DTGVSQNPRHKITKRGQNVTFRCDPISEHNRLYWYRQTLGQGPEFLTYFQNEAQLEKSRLLSDRFSAERPKGSFSTLEIQRTEQGDSAMYLCASIENPGETQYFGPGTRLLVL.

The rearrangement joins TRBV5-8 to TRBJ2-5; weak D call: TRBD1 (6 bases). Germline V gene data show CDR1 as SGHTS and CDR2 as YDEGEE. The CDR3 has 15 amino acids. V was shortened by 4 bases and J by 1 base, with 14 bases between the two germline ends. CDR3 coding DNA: TGTGCCAGCAGCCCAATAACAGGGATCCAAGAGACCCAGTACTTC. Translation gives CASSPITGIQETQYF.

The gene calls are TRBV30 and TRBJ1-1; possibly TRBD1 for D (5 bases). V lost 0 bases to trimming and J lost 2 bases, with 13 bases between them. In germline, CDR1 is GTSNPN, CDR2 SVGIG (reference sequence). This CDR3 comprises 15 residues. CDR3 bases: TGTGCCTGGAGTGTATTGGGGCAGGGCAACACTGAAGCTTTCTTT. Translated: CAWSVLGQGNTEAFF.

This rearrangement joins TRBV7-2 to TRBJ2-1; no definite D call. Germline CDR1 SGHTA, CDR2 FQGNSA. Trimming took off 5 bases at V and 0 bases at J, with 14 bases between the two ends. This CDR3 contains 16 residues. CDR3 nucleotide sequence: TGTGCCAGCAGCGCCTTAGCTGGTAGCTCCTACAATGAGCAGTTCTTC. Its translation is CASSALAGSSYNEQFF. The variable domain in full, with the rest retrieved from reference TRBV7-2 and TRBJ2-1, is GAGVSQSPSNKVTEKGKDVELRCDPISGHTALYWYRQSLGQGLEFLIYFQGNSAPDKSGLPSDRFSAERTGGSVSTLTIQRTQQEDSAVYLCASSALAGSSYNEQFFGPGTRLTVL.

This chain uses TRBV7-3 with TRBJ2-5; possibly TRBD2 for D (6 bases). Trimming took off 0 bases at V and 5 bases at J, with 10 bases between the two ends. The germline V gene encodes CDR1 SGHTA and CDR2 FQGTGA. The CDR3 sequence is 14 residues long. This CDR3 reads CASSLTSRGETQYF. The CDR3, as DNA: TGTGCCAGCAGCTTAACCTCCCGGGGGGAGACCCAGTACTTC.

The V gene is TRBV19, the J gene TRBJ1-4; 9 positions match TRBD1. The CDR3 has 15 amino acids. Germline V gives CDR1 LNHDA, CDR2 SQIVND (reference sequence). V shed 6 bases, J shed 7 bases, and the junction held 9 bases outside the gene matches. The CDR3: CASRPGQGYPEKLFF. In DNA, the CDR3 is TGTGCCAGTAGACCGGGACAGGGTTACCCTGAAAAACTGTTTTTT.

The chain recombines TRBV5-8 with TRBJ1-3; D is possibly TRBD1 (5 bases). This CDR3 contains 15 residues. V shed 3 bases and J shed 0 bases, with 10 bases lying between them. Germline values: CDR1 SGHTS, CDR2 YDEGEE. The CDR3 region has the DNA TGTGCCAGCAGCTCCAGGACACTCTCTGGAAACACCATATATTTT. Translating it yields CASSSRTLSGNTIYF.

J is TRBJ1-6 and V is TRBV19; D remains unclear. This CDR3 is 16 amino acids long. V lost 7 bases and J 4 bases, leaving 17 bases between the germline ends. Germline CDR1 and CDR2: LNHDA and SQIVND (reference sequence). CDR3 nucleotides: TGTGCCAGTAAAAAAGAACCGAGGAAGTATAATTCACCCCTCCACTTT. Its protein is CASKKEPRKYNSPLHF.

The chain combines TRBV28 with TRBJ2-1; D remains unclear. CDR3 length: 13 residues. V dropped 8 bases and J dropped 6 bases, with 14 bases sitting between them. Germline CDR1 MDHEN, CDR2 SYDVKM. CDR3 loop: CASVRSFPNEQFF. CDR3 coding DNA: TGTGCCAGCGTTCGGAGTTTCCCCAATGAGCAGTTCTTC.

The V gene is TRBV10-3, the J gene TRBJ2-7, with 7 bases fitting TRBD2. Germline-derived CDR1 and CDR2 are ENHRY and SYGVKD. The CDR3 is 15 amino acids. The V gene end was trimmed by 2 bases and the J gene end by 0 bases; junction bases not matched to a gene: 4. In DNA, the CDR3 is TGTGCCATCAGTGAGGGGAGGGCTAGCTCCTACGAGCAGTACTTC. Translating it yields CAISEGRASSYEQYF.

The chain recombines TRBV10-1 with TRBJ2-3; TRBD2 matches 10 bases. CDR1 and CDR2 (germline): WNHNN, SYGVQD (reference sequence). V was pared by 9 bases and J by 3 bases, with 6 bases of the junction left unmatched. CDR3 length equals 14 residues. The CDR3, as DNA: TGCGCCAGTCAAGGAGCGGGGGGGACAGATACGCAGTATTTT. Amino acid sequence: CASQGAGGTDTQYF.

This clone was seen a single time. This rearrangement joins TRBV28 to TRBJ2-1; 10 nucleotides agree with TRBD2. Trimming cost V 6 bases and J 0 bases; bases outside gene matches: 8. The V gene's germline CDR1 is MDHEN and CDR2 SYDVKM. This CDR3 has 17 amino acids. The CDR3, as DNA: TGTGCCAGCAGCACTAGCGGGATGGGGAGCTCCTACAATGAGCAGTTCTTC. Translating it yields CASSTSGMGSSYNEQFF.

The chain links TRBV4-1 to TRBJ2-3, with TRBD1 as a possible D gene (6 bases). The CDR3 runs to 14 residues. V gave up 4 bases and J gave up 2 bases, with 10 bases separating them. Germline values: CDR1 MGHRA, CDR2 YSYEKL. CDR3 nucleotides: TGCGCCAGCAGCCGCAGGGGAAACACAGATACGCAGTATTTT. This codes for CASSRRGNTDTQYF.

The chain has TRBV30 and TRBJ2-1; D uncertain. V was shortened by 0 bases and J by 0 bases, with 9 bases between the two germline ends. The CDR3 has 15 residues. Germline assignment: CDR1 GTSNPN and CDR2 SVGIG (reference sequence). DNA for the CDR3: TGTGCCTGGAGTGTATCCCTAAGCTCCTACAATGAGCAGTTCTTC. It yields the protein CAWSVSLSSYNEQFF.

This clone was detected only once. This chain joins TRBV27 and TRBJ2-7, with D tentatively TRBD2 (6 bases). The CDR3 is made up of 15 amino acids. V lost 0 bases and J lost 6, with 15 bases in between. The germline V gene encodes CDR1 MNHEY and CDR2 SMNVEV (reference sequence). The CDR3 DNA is TGTGCCAGCAGTTTATCGGTTAGGGGACTGGGCGAGCAGTACTTC. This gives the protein CASSLSVRGLGEQYF.

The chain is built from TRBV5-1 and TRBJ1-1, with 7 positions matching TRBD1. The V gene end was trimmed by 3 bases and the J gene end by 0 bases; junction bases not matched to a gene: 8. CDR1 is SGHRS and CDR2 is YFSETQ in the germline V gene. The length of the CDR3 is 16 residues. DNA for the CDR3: TGCGCCAGCAGCTCAACAGGGGACCCGATGAACACTGAAGCTTTCTTT. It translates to CASSSTGDPMNTEAFF.

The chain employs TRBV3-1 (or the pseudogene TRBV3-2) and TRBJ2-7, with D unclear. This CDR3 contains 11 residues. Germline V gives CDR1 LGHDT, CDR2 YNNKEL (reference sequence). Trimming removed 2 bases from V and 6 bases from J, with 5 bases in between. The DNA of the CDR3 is TGTGCCAGCAGCCAATCGAGCGAGCAGTACTTC. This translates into CASSQSSEQYF.

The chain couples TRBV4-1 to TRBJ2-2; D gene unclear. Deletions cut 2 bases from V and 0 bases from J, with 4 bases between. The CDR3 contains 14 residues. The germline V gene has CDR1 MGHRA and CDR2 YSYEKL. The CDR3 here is CASSQRTNTGELFF. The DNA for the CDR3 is TGCGCCAGCAGCCAACGTACGAACACCGGGGAGCTGTTTTTT.

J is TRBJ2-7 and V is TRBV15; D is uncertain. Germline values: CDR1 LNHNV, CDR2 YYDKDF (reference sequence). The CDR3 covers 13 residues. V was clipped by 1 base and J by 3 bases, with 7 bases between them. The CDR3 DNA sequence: TGTGCCACCAGCAGAGTGGGCTACTACGAGCAGTACTTC. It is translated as CATSRVGYYEQYF.

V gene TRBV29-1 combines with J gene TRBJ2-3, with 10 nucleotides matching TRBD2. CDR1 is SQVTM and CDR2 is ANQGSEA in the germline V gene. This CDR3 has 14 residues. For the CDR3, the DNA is TGCAGTGCCTGGACTAGCGGTAGCACAGATACGCAGTATTTT. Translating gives CSAWTSGSTDTQYF.